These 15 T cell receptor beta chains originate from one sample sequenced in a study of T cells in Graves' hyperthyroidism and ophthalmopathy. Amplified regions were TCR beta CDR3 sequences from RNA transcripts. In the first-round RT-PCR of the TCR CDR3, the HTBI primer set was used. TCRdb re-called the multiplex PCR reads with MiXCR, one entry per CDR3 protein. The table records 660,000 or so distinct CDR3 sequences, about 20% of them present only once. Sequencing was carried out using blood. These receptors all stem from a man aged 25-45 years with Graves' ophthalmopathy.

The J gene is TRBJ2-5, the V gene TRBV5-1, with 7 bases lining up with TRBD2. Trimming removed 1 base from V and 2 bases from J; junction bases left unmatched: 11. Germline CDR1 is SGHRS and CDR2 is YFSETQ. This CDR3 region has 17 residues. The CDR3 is CASSLRASGAPQETQYF. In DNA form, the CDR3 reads TGCGCCAGCAGCTTGCGGGCTAGCGGAGCCCCTCAAGAGACCCAGTACTTC.

Here the CDR3 reads CATQGQGAPPEAFF. CDR3 DNA sequence: TGTGCCACTCAAGGACAGGGGGCCCCACCTGAAGCTTTCTTT. The chain carries TRBV10-3 and TRBJ1-1; 11 positions match TRBD1. After removal of 10 bases from V and 6 bases from J, the junction contained 10 bases not matched to a gene. In germline, CDR1 is ENHRY, CDR2 SYGVKD. CDR3 size: 14 residues.

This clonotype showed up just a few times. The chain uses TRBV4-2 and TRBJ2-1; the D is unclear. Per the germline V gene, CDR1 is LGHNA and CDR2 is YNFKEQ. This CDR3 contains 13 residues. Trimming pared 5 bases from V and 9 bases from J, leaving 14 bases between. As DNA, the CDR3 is TGTGCCAGCAGCAGTCGCCTGCTGGGTGAGCAGTTCTTC. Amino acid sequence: CASSSRLLGEQFF.

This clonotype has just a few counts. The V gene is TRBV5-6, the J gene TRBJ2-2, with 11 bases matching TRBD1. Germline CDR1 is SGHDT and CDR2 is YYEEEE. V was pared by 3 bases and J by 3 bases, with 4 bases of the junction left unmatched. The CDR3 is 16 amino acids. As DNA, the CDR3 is TGTGCCAGCAGCTACGGACAGGGGGCGGACACCGGGGAGCTGTTTTTT. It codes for CASSYGQGADTGELFF.

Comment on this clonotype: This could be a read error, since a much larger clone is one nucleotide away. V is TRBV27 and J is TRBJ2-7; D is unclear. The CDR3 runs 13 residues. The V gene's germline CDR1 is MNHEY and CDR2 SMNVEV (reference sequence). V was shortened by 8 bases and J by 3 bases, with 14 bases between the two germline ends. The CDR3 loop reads CASGRGGVYEQYF. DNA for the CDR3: TGTGCCAGCGGCAGAGGTGGGGTCTACGAGCAGTACTTC.

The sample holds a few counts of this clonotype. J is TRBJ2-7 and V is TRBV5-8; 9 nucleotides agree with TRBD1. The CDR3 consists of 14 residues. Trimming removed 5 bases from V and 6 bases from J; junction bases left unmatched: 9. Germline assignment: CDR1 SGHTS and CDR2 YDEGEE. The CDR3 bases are TGTGCCAGCAGTACACCGGGACAGGGCCTCGAGCAGTACTTC. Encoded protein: CASSTPGQGLEQYF.

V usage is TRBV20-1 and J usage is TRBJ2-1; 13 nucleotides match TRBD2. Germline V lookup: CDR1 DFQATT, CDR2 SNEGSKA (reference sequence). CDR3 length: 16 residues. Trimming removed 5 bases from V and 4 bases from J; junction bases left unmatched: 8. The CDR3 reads CSALGLAGDTYNEQFF. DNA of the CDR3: TGCAGTGCTCTTGGACTAGCGGGAGATACTTACAATGAGCAGTTCTTC.

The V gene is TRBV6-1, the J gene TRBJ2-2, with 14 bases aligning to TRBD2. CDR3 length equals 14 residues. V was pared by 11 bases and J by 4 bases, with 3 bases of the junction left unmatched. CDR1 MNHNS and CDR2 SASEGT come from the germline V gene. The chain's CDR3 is CAGGLAGGTGELFF. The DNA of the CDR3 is TGTGCCGGCGGACTAGCGGGAGGCACCGGGGAGCTGTTTTTT.

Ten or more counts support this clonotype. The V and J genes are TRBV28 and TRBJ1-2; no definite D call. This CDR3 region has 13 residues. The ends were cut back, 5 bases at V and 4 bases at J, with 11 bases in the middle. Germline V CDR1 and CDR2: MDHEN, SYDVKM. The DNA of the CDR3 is TGTGCCAGCAGTCCCGTGGCGACCTATGGCTACACCTTC. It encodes CASSPVATYGYTF.

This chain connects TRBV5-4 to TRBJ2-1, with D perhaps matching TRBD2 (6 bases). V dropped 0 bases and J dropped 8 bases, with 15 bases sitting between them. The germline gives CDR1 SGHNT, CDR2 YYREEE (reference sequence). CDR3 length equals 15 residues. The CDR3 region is CASSLVTGARDEQFF. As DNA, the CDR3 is TGTGCCAGCAGCTTGGTCACGGGAGCCCGGGATGAGCAGTTCTTC.

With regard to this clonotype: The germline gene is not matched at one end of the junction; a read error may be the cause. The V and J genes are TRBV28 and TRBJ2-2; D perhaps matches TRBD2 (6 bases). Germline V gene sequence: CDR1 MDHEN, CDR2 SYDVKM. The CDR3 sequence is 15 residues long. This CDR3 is CASSLDWENTGGLFF. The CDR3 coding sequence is TGTGCCAGCAGTTTAGATTGGGAGAACACCGGGGGGCTGTTTTTT.

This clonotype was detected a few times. CDR3 sequence reads: CASSLKQRNTEAFF. For the CDR3, the DNA is TGTGCCAGCAGTCTAAAACAGAGAAACACTGAAGCTTTCTTT. This chain links TRBV28 with TRBJ1-1; no clear D. V was pared by 5 bases and J by 2 bases, with 12 bases between. The CDR3 consists of 14 residues. Germline V CDR1 and CDR2: MDHEN, SYDVKM.

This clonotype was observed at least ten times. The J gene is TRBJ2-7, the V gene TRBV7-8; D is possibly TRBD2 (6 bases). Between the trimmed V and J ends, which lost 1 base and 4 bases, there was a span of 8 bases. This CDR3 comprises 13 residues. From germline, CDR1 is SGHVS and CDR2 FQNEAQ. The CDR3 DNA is TGTGCCAGCAGCTTAGAGGAGGGGTACGAGCAGTACTTC. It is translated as CASSLEEGYEQYF.

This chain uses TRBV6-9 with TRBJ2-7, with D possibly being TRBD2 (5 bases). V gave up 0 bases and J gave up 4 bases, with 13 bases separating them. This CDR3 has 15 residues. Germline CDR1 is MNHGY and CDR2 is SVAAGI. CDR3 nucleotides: TGTGCCAGCAGTTATTCGGACTCGCGAAGGTACGAGCAGTACTTC. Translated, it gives CASSYSDSRRYEQYF.

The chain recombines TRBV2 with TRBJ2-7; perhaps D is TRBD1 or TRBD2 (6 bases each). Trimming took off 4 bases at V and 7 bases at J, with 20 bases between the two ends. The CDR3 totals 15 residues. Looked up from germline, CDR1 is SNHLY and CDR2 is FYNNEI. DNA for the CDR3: TGTGCCAGCAGTGTCGGGGGCGGTTCAGGAGAGGAGCAGTACTTC. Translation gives CASSVGGGSGEEQYF.